This T cell receptor beta chain was recovered during a study of regulatory T cells in long-lasting Graves disease (dated by TCRdb to about 2021). The study in broad terms: To count as having persistent Graves' disease, a patient had to have received antithyroid drug treatment for over 5 years with TSH receptor autoantibodies remaining persistently positive. The study was registered as a clinical trial and conducted in China. Persistent Graves' disease patients in the clinical cohort had taken antithyroid drugs for roughly ten years on average. This study used TCR sequencing and RNA sequencing of peripheral blood to compare persistent Graves' disease patients against newly diagnosed Graves' disease patients. A total of roughly 35 samples underwent TCR sequencing: about 13 from persistent and about 20 from newly diagnosed Graves' disease patients. The full study reports these points: Sequencing and analysis were limited to the TCR beta chain. Lower TCR Shannon entropy and fewer highly expanded clones were observed in persistent Graves' disease patients than in newly diagnosed patients, which suggested clonal expansion. A larger number of public clonotypes was shared among persistent patients (fewer than 3,000) than among newly diagnosed patients (about 990). TRBV28, TRBJ1-2 and TRBJ2-5 were preferentially used in persistent disease, while TRBV20-1 and TRBJ2-1 were favored in newly diagnosed disease. The study examined only peripheral blood because the primary lesion, thyroid tissue, could not be accessed. The authors noted that the small sample size was a limitation that may lower accuracy.

Based on the germline V gene, the CDR1 and CDR2 sequences are SQVTM and ANQGSEA. The germline V end is reduced by 5 bases and the J end by 5 bases; junction bases left unmatched: 5. Including cysteine and phenylalanine, the CDR3 has 13 amino acids. The DNA shown is the 39-base CDR3, in frame from base 1. A word on this clonotype: This receptor's antigen is unknown. The sample holds no much larger clone one base away, and base qualities are not on file.

The method was multiplex PCR. Sequenced on an Illumina HiSeq 4000. TCR beta libraries were built with iRepertoire HTBI primers and Arm-PCR amplification of CDR3 regions. Before sequencing, the PCR products underwent gel purification. The study's processing was this. A total of some 60 TRBV and approximately 15 TRBJ segments were identified across samples and were used for gene usage analysis of CDR3 amino acid clonotypes. COPE and FqMerger were used to merge filtered high-quality paired reads into contigs. Contigs were aligned with BLAST to IMGT TRBV, TRBD and TRBJ reference genes, and CDR3 was defined per IMGT. Clonotypes above 0.1% frequency were classified as highly expanded clones. Repertoire diversity was measured by Shannon entropy, and V-J evenness by the Gini coefficient. A clonotype was considered public if more than one individual shared it. The public reads were run again by TCRdb, first through fastp at Q25 and then through MiXCR, and only productive beta chains were kept. Every CDR3 protein is listed once, alongside the most common genes and DNA of its rows. In this record, the V and J calls reflect TCRdb's handling and not the investigators' own analysis. The sample contains 500,000 to 700,000 distinct CDR3 sequences, approximately 31% of them found a single time. 35% to 55% of the sample is in the top ten clones.

The time point label corresponds to: persistent/refractory GD, antithyroid drugs over 5 years with positive TRAb. RNA was extracted from PBMCs in TRIzol for both TCR sequencing and RNA sequencing. The diagnosis of Graves' disease was made according to American Thyroid Association guidelines. The patients came from an endocrinology department in Xi'an, China. Each patient gave about 8.1 milliliters of peripheral blood, collected in an EDTA anticoagulant tube. Ficoll Paque Plus density gradient separation was used to isolate PBMCs, and no additional T cell sorting was done. An Agilent 2100 Bioanalyzer and agarose gel were used to check RNA quality, and a NanoDrop 2000 was used to measure RNA concentration.

The starting material was peripheral blood mononuclear cells (PBMCs), obtained when the disease was refractory, from a patient treated with antithyroid drugs. The chain uses TRBV29-1 and TRBJ1-1; 10 bases in between match TRBD1. The TCR comes from a female donor with Graves disease. The DNA reads TGCAGCGTTCGGACAGGGGGAGGGACTGAAGCTTTCTTT. This gives the protein CSVRTGGGTEAFF.